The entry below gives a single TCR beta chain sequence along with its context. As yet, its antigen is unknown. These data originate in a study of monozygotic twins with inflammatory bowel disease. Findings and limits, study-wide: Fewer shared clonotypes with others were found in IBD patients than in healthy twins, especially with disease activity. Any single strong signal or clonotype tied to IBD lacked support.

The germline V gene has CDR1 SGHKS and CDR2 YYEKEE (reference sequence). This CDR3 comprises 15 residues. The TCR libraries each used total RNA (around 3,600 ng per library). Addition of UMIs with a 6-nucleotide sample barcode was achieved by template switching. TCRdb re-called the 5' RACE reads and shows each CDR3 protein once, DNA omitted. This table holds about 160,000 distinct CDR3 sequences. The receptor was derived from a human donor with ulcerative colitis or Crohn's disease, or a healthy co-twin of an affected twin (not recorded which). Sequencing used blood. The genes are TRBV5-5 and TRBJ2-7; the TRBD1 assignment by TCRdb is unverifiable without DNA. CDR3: CASSSQDREVYEQYF.